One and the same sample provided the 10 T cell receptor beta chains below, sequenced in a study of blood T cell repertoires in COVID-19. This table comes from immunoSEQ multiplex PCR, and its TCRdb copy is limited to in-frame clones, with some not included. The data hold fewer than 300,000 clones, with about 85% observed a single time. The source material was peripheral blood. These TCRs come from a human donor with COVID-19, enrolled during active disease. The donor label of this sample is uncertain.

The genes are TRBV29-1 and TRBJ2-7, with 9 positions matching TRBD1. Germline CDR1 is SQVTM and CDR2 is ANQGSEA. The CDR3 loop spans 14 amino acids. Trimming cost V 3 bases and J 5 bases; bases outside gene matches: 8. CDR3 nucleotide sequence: TGCAGCGTTGACGCCTTGGGACAGGGTGACGAGCAGTACTTC. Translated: CSVDALGQGDEQYF.

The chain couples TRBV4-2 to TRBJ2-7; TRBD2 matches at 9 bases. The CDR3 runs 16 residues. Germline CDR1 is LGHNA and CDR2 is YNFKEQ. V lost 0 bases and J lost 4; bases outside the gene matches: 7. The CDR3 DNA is TGTGCCAGCAGCCAAGAACAGGGACTAGCTCTTTACGAGCAGTACTTC. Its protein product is CASSQEQGLALYEQYF.

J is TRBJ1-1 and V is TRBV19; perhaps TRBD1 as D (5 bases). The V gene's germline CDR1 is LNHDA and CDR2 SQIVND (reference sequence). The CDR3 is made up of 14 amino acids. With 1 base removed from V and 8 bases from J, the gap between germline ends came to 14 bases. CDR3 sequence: CASSIGPGLSEAFF. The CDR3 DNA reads TGTGCCAGTAGTATAGGGCCAGGGCTCTCAGAAGCTTTCTTT.

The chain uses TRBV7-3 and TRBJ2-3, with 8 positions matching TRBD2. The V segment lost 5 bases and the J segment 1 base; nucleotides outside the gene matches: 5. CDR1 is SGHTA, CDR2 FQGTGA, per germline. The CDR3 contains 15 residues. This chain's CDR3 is CASSISGSGTDTQYF. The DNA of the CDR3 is TGTGCCAGCAGCATAAGCGGGAGTGGCACAGATACGCAGTATTTT.

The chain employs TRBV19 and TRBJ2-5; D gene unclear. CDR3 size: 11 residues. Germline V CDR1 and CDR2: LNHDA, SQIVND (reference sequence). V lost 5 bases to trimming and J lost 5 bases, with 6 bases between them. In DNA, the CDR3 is TGTGCCAGTAGTTCTTCCGAGACCCAGTACTTC. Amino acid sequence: CASSSSETQYF.

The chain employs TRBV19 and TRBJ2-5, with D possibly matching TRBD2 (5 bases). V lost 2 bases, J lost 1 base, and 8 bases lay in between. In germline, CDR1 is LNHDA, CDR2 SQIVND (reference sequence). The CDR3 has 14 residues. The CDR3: CASSILGVQETQYF. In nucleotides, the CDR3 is TGTGCCAGTAGTATATTGGGAGTCCAAGAGACCCAGTACTTC.

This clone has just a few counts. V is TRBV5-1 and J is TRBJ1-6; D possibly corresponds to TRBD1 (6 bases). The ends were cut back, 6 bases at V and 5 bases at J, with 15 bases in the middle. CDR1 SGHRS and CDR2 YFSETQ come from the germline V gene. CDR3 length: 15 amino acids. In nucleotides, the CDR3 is TGCGCCAGCACCTCCGGGACACCAGATAATTCACCCCTCCACTTT. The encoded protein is CASTSGTPDNSPLHF.

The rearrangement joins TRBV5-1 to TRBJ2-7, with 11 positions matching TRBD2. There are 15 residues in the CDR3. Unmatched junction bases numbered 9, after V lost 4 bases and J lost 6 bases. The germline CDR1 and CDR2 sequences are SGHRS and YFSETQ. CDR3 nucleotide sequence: TGCGCCAGCAGCCAGACTAGCGGGGCTGGGTCCGAGCAGTACTTC. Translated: CASSQTSGAGSEQYF. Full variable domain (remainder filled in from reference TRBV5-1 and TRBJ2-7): KAGVTQTPRYLIKTRGQQVTLSCSPISGHRSVSWYQQTPGQGLQFLFEYFSETQRNKGNFPGRFSGRQFSNSRSEMNVSTLELGDSALYLCASSQTSGAGSEQYFGPGTRLTVT.

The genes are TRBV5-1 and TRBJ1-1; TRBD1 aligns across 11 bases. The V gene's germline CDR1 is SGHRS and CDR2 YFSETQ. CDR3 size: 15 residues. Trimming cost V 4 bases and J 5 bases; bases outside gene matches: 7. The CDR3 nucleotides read TGCGCCAGCAGCACGGACAGGGGGCGGGGGACTGAAGCTTTCTTT. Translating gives CASSTDRGRGTEAFF.

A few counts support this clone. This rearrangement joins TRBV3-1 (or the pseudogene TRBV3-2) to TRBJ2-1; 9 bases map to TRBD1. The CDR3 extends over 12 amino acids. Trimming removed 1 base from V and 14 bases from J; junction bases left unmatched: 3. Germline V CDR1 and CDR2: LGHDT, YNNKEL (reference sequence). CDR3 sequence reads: CASSQVTGGEFF. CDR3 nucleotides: TGTGCCAGCAGCCAAGTGACAGGGGGGGAGTTCTTC.